Sequencing of this T cell receptor (beta chain) was carried out in a study of cytomegalovirus exposure and HLA in healthy donors. General study points: Association of a missense DCLRE1C variant with TCR beta V- and J-gene trimming was reported in a later analysis. One later analysis reportedly identified an Asian-associated ancestry cluster that showed fewer N-insertions than the approximately 700-donor mean.

PCR involved 60 Vbeta and 13 Jbeta primers. The protocol was immunoSEQ multiplex PCR, while the TCRdb copy is restricted to in-frame clones and leaves out a portion. The table records 150,000 to 200,000 clones, 65% to 85% of them present only once. Donors were nominally healthy when sampled, though unrecorded immune exposures were likely. The CDR3 length is 15 residues. V gave up 6 bases and J gave up 3 bases; unmatched junction bases: 4. Germline lookup yields CDR1 SNHLY and CDR2 FYNNEI. This clone was found a few times. Its matching antigen is unknown. The J gene is TRBJ2-1, the V gene TRBV2, with 11 bases aligning to TRBD2. Specimen: PBMCs. This TCR was recovered from a woman aged 40 to 50 in good health and CMV-seropositive. Here the CDR3 reads CASSSGTSGYNEQFF. CDR3 DNA: TGTGCCAGCAGCTCCGGGACTAGCGGCTACAATGAGCAGTTCTTC. The whole variable domain, remainder taken from reference TRBV2 and TRBJ2-1, is EPEVTQTPSHQVTQMGQEVILRCVPISNHLYFYWYRQILGQKVEFLVSFYNNEISEKSEIFDDQFSVERPDGSNFTLKIRSTKLEDSAMYFCASSSGTSGYNEQFFGPGTRLTVL.